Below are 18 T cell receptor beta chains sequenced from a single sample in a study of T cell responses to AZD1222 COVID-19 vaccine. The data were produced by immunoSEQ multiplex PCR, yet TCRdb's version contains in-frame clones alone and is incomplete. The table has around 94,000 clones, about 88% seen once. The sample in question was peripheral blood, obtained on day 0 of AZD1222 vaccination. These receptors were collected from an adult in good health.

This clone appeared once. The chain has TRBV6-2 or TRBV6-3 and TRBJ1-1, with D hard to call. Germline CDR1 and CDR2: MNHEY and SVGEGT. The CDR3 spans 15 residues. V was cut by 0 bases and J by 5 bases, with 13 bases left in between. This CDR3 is CASSYSIVEGTEAFF. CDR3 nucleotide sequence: TGTGCCAGCAGTTACTCGATAGTCGAGGGTACTGAAGCTTTCTTT.

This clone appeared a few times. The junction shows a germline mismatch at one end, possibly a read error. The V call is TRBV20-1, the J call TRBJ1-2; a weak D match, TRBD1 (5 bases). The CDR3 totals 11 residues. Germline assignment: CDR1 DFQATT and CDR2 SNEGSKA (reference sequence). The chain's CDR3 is CSVRWGEGYTF. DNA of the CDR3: TGCAGTGTTAGATGGGGGGAGGGCTACACCTTC.

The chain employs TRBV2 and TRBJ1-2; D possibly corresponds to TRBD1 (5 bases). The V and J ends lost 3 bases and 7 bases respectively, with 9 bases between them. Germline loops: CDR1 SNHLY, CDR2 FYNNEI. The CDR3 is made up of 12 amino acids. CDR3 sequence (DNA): TGTGCCAGCAGTGAGGGGGGAACTGGCTACACCTTC. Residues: CASSEGGTGYTF.

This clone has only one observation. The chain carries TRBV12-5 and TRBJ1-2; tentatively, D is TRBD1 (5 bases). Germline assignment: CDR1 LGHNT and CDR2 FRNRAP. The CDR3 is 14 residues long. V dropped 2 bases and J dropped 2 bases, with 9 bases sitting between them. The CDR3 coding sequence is TGTGCTAGTGGTTTGTCGCCAGGGAACTATGGCTACACCTTC. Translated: CASGLSPGNYGYTF.

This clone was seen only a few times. Here the CDR3 DNA reads TGCGCCAGCAGCCAAAGTTTACTAGCGGGAGGGGGAGATACGCAGTATTTT. Protein product: CASSQSLLAGGGDTQYF. J is TRBJ2-3 and V is TRBV4-1, with TRBD2 identical over 13 bases. CDR1 MGHRA and CDR2 YSYEKL come from the germline V gene. CDR3 length: 17 amino acids. The junction had 7 bases not matched to a gene; V was cut back by 2 bases and J by 5 bases.

The CDR3 loop is CASGLTHLARALNEQFF. The CDR3 nucleotides read TGTGCTAGTGGTTTGACTCATCTAGCACGGGCTCTCAATGAGCAGTTCTTC. This chain uses TRBV12-5 with TRBJ2-1, with a possible D match to TRBD2 (5 bases). V shed 2 bases and J shed 6 bases, with 20 bases lying between them. Germline V gene data show CDR1 as LGHNT and CDR2 as FRNRAP. CDR3 size: 17 residues.

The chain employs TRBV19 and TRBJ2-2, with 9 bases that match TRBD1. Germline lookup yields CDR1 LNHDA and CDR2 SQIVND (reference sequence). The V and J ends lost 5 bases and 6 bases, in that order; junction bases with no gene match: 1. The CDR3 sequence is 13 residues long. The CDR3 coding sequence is TGTGCCAGTAGTCGACAGGGGGCCGGGGAGCTGTTTTTT. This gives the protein CASSRQGAGELFF.

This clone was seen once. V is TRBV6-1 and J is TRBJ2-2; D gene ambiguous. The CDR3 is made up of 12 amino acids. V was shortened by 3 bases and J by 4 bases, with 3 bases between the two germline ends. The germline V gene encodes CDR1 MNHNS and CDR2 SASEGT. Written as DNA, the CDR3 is TGTGCCAGCAGTGAGGGCACCGGGGAGCTGTTTTTT. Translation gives CASSEGTGELFF.

DNA for the CDR3: TGTGCCAGCAGTTTATCCACCTCTAACTATGGCTACACCTTC. Translated, it gives CASSLSTSNYGYTF. This chain connects TRBV27 to TRBJ1-2, with D hard to call. Trimming stripped 0 bases from V and 0 bases from J, with 5 bases between. The V gene's germline CDR1 is MNHEY and CDR2 SMNVEV (reference sequence). There are 14 residues in the CDR3.

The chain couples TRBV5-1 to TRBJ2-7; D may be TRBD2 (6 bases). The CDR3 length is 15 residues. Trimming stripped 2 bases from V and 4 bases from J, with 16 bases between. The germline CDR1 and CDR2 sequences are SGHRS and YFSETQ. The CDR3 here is CASSFGAGRKYEQYF. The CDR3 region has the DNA TGCGCCAGCAGCTTTGGGGCGGGGCGCAAGTACGAGCAGTACTTC.

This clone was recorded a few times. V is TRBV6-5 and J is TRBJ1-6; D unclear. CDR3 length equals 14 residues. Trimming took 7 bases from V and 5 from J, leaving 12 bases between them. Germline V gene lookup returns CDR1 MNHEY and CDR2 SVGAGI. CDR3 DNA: TGTGCCAGCAACCCCGGGAGCCATAATTCACCCCTCCACTTT. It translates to CASNPGSHNSPLHF.

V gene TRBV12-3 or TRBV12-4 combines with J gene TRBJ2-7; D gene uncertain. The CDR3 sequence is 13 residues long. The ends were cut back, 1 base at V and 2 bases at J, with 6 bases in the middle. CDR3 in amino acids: CASSLGGPYEQYF. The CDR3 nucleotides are TGTGCCAGCAGTTTAGGCGGACCCTACGAGCAGTACTTC.

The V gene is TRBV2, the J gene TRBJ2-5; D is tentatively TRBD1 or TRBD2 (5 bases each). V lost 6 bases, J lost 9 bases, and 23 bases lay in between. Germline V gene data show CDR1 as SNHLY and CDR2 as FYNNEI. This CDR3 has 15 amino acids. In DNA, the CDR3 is TGTGCCAGCAGGACCTCCGGGACCGCTCGAGGAGCCCAGTACTTC. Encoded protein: CASRTSGTARGAQYF.

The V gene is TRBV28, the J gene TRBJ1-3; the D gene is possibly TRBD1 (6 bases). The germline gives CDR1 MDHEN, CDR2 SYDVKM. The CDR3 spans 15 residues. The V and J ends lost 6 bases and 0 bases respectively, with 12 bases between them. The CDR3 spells CASSTGQPSGNTIYF. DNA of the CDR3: TGTGCCAGCAGCACGGGACAACCCTCTGGAAACACCATATATTTT.

CDR3 DNA sequence: TGTGCCAGTAGTATTGGGGGGATTGGAGCTTTCTTT. Translated, it gives CASSIGGIGAFF. The genes are TRBV19 and TRBJ1-1; tentative D call: TRBD1 (5 bases). Germline lookup yields CDR1 LNHDA and CDR2 SQIVND (reference sequence). The CDR3 totals 12 residues. V lost 3 bases, J lost 10 bases, and 12 bases lay in between.

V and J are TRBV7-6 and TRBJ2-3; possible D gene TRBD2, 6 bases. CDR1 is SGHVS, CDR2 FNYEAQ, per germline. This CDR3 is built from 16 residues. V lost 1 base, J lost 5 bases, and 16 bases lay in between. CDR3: CASSLGVSGGVDTQYF. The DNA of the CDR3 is TGTGCCAGCAGCTTAGGGGTTAGCGGTGGGGTAGATACGCAGTATTTT.

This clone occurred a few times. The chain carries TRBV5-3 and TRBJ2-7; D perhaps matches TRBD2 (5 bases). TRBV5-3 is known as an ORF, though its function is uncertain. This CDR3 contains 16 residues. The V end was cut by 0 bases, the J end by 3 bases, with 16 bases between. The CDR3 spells CARSLVEALGLYEQYF. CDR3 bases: TGTGCCAGAAGCTTGGTGGAGGCCCTAGGGCTCTACGAGCAGTACTTC.

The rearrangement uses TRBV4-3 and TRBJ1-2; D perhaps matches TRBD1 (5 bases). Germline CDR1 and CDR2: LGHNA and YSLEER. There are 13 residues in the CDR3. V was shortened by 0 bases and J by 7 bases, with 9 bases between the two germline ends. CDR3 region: CASSQETGGGYTF. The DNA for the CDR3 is TGCGCCAGCAGCCAAGAAACAGGTGGTGGCTACACCTTC.